Shown below are 12 T cell receptor beta chains from a single sample sequenced in a study of response to subunit inactivated influenza vaccine. One entry per CDR3 protein, called by TCRdb with MiXCR from the RT-PCR reads. The sample has hundreds of thousands of distinct CDR3 sequences; around 16% are singletons. The sequenced sample was PBMCs from blood, obtained 11 to 12 days after vaccination. Every receptor here comes from a man aged 45-65 years who received an inactivated influenza vaccine.

This rearrangement joins TRBV6-4 to TRBJ2-5; D might be TRBD2 (6 bases). Germline V gene lookup returns CDR1 MRHNA and CDR2 SNTAGT. This CDR3 spans 15 amino acids. V shed 9 bases and J shed 5 bases, with 22 bases lying between them. In nucleotides, the CDR3 is TGTGCCAGAGCCCCTCTTTCGGCGGCGGGGGAGACCCAGTACTTC. It encodes CARAPLSAAGETQYF.

To note about this clonotype: A junction boundary mismatches the germline segment, possibly from a read error. This sequence joins TRBV3-1 and TRBJ1-6; a weak D match, TRBD1 (5 bases). The CDR3 consists of 14 residues. Germline assignment: CDR1 LGHDT and CDR2 YNNKEL (reference sequence). CDR3 nucleotides: TGCGCCAGCAGCCAAGGGACGAGAAATTCACCCCTCCACTTT. It yields the protein CASSQGTRNSPLHF.

As to this clonotype: A much larger clone differs by one base, so this may be a read error. The chain combines TRBV29-1 with TRBJ2-3, with 7 positions matching TRBD2. V was pared by 2 bases and J by 1 base, with 3 bases of the junction left unmatched. The CDR3 is made up of 14 amino acids. The V gene's germline CDR1 is SQVTM and CDR2 ANQGSEA. CDR3 bases: TGCAGCGTTGAACCCGCGGGGGGCACAGATACGCAGTATTTT. It encodes CSVEPAGGTDTQYF.

This clonotype was observed at least ten times. V usage is TRBV6-1 and J usage is TRBJ1-5; D not resolved. The CDR3 contains 16 residues. The germline V and J ends were trimmed by 1 base and 1 base, with 11 bases remaining between them. Germline values: CDR1 MNHNS, CDR2 SASEGT. CDR3 amino acids: CASSEVFPLSNQPQHF. CDR3 coding DNA: TGTGCCAGCAGTGAAGTCTTCCCGCTCAGCAATCAGCCCCAGCATTTT.

This clonotype was counted between two and nine times. The chain is built from TRBV25-1 and TRBJ1-4, with 7 bases fitting TRBD1. Per germline, CDR1 MGHDK and CDR2 SYGVNS. The CDR3 is made up of 16 amino acids. V gave up 5 bases and J gave up 7 bases; unmatched junction bases: 13. CDR3 sequence (DNA): TGTGCCAGCAGTCCTATGGACAGGTCGTCGGGTGAAAAACTGTTTTTT. Translated, it gives CASSPMDRSSGEKLFF.

This clonotype occurred a few times. The chain uses TRBV2 and TRBJ2-1; tentative D call: TRBD1 (6 bases). Trimming cost V 10 bases and J 6 bases, with 19 bases left between them. The CDR3 sequence is 14 residues long. Germline values: CDR1 SNHLY, CDR2 FYNNEI. In nucleotides, the CDR3 is TGTGCCAATAAACAGGGACCATCTTTCAATGAGCAGTTCTTC. Residues: CANKQGPSFNEQFF.

The V gene is TRBV5-1, the J gene TRBJ2-5, with D maybe TRBD2 (5 bases). Germline V CDR1 and CDR2: SGHRS, YFSETQ. There are 16 residues in the CDR3. V was trimmed by 3 bases and J by 10 bases, leaving 25 bases between them. The CDR3 bases are TGCGCCAGCAGCTCCCCGGAGGAGGTACTCTCGAGGGACCAGTACTTC. Translated, it gives CASSSPEEVLSRDQYF. Drawing the rest from reference TRBV5-1 and TRBJ2-5, the complete variable domain is KAGVTQTPRYLIKTRGQQVTLSCSPISGHRSVSWYQQTPGQGLQFLFEYFSETQRNKGNFPGRFSGRQFSNSRSEMNVSTLELGDSALYLCASSSPEEVLSRDQYFGPGTRLLVL.

The rearrangement joins TRBV7-9 to TRBJ2-1; TRBD1 agrees at 9 bases. CDR1 is SEHNR and CDR2 is FQNEAQ in the germline V gene (reference sequence). The CDR3 totals 13 residues. Losses at the gene ends were 5 bases for V and 13 bases for J; bases not matched to a gene: 9. The CDR3 DNA follows: TGTGCCAGCAGCCGGACAGGGGTAAAGACCCAGTTCTTC. Translating it yields CASSRTGVKTQFF.

This clonotype has a count of ten or more. V is TRBV29-1 and J is TRBJ2-7; 7 bases line up with TRBD1. Losses at the gene ends were 5 bases for V and 5 bases for J; bases not matched to a gene: 12. The CDR3 is 14 amino acids. Germline-derived CDR1 and CDR2 are SQVTM and ANQGSEA. The CDR3 coding sequence is TGCAGCGTTATAAATAGGGACAGTAGCAACGAGCAGTACTTC. This translates into CSVINRDSSNEQYF.

This clonotype has only a few counts. V usage is TRBV12-3 or TRBV12-4 and J usage is TRBJ1-1; D unresolved. Trimming shortened V by 4 bases and J by 5 bases, and 14 bases separated the two germline ends. This CDR3 has 14 amino acids. This CDR3 reads CASSSRPDGTEAFF. The CDR3 DNA reads TGTGCCAGCAGTTCTCGTCCCGATGGGACTGAAGCTTTCTTT.

This clonotype was counted only a few times. The chain employs TRBV7-2 and TRBJ1-2; D gene uncertain. Between the trimmed V and J ends, which lost 0 bases and 4 bases, there was a span of 6 bases. The CDR3 runs to 13 residues. Germline V gene lookup returns CDR1 SGHTA and CDR2 FQGNSA. This CDR3 reads CASSLAQSYGYTF. CDR3 nucleotides: TGTGCCAGCAGCTTAGCCCAGAGCTATGGCTACACCTTC. The full variable domain, in which reference TRBV7-2 and TRBJ1-2 provide the parts outside the CDR3, is GAGVSQSPSNKVTEKGKDVELRCDPISGHTALYWYRQSLGQGLEFLIYFQGNSAPDKSGLPSDRFSAERTGGSVSTLTIQRTQQEDSAVYLCASSLAQSYGYTFGSGTRLTVV.

The J gene is TRBJ2-7, the V gene TRBV7-2; D uncertain. The V and J ends lost 5 bases and 2 bases respectively, with 10 bases between them. In germline, CDR1 is SGHTA, CDR2 FQGNSA. The CDR3 has 13 residues. CDR3 residues: CASSDRATYEQYF. The CDR3 bases are TGTGCCAGCAGCGACCGGGCTACCTACGAGCAGTACTTC.